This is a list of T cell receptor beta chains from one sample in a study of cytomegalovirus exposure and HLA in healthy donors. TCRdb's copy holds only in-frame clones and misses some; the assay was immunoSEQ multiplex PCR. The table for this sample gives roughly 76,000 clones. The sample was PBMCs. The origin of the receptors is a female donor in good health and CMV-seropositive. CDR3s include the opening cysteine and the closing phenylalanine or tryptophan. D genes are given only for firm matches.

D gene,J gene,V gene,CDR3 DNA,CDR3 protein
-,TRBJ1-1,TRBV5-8,TGTGCCAGCAGCTTAGAACAGGGACAAATATTGAACACTGAAGCTTTCTTT,CASSLEQGQILNTEAFF
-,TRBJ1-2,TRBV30,TGTGCCTGGAGTGGTCAGGGCTATGGCTACACCTTC,CAWSGQGYGYTF
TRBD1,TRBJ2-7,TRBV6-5,TGTGCCAGCAGTGATTCGACAGGGTACTACGAGCAGTACTTC,CASSDSTGYYEQYF
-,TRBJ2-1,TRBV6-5,TGTGCCAGCAGCCAGGGGTATGAGCAGTTCTTC,CASSQGYEQFF
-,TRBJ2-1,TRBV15,TGTGCCACCAGCGGTAGCGCTGGCTCCGACAATGAGCAGTTCTTC,CATSGSAGSDNEQFF
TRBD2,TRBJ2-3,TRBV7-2,TGTGCCAGCACCCGACCTAGCGGTTCATACACAGATACGCAGTATTTT,CASTRPSGSYTDTQYF
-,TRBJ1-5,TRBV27,TGTGCCAGCAGTTTACCAGGGCGGCCCCAGCATTTT,CASSLPGRPQHF
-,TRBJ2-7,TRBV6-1,TGTGCCACCAAGAATAGGGGACCGGGGGTCCACGAGCAGTACTTC,CATKNRGPGVHEQYF
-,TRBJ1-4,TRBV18,TGTGCCAGCTCACCACCGTCCAGAAGTAATGAAAAACTGTTTTTT,CASSPPSRSNEKLFF
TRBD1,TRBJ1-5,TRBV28,TGTGCCAGCAGTTTTCGCAGGGGGGAAAATCAGCCCCAGCATTTT,CASSFRRGENQPQHF
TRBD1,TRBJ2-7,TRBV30,TGTGCCTGGAGTAGGGGGCTGGGAATGAATAACGAGCAGTACTTC,CAWSRGLGMNNEQYF
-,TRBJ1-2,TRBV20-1,TGCAGTGCCCCTCCCGACTATGGCTACACCTTC,CSAPPDYGYTF
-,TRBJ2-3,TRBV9,TGTGCCAGCAGCCAACAGGACGGTACTAGCACAGATAAGCAGTATTTT,CASSQQDGTSTDKQYF
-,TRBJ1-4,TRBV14,TGTGCCAGCAGACGGGGAGAACTCGAAAAACTGTTTTTT,CASRRGELEKLFF
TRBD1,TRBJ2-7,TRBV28,TGTGCCAGCAGTTTATCCAGGACAGGGGCGTATGGCCATACCTACGAGCAGTACTTC,CASSLSRTGAYGHTYEQYF
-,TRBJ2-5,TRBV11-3,TGTGCCAGCAGTAACGGGGAGACCCAGTACTTC,CASSNGETQYF